The count of the clone carrying this T cell receptor (beta chain) is one. Assay: immunoSEQ multiplex PCR; the TCRdb copy retains only in-frame clones and omits some. The sample includes 100,000 to 150,000 clones, 86% of them seen just once. This entry comes from a study of T cell responses to AZD1222 COVID-19 vaccine. This CDR3 has 15 residues. V lost 1 base, J lost 2 bases, and 11 bases lay in between. Germline lookup yields CDR1 LGHNA and CDR2 YNFKEQ. Sequencing was performed on peripheral blood, taken on day 0 of AZD1222 vaccination. This sequence was found in an adult in good health. V is TRBV4-2 and J is TRBJ1-2; no reliable D call. The CDR3 DNA sequence: TGTGCCAGCAGCCAAGTCCCGGGCCGCAACTATGGCTACACCTTC. It translates to CASSQVPGRNYGYTF.